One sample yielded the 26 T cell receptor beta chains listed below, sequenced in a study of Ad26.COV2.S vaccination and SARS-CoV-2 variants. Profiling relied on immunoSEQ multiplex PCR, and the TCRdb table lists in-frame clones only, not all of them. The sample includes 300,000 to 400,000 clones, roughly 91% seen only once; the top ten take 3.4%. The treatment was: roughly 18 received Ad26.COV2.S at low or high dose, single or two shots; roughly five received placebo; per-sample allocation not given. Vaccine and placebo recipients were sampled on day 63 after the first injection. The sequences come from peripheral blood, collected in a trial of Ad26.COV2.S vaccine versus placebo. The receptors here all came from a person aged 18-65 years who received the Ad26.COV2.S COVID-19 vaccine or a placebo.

CDR3 sequence: CASSQAWYSLANYGYTF. The DNA of the CDR3 is TGTGCCAGCAGCCAAGCTTGGTATAGTTTAGCTAACTATGGCTACACCTTC. The genes are TRBV3-1 (or the pseudogene TRBV3-2) and TRBJ1-2, with D unclear. CDR3 length: 17 residues. Trimming stripped 1 base from V and 0 bases from J, with 15 bases between. Germline values: CDR1 LGHDT, CDR2 YNNKEL (reference sequence).

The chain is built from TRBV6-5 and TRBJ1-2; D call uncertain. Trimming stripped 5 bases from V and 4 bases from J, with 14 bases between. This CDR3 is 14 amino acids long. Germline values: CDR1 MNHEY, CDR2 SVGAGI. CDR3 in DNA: TGTGCCAGCAGTAACAGCCTTTGGGCCTATGGCTACACCTTC. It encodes CASSNSLWAYGYTF.

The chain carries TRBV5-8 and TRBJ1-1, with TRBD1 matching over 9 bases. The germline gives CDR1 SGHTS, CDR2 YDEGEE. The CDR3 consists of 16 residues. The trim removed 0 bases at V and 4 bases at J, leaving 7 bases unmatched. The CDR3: CASSLETGGRITEAFF. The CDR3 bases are TGTGCCAGCAGCTTGGAAACAGGGGGCCGGATCACTGAAGCTTTCTTT. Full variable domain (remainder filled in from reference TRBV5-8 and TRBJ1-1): EAGVTQSPTHLIKTRGQQATLRCSPISGHTSVYWYQQALGLGLQFLLWYDEGEERNRGNFPPRFSGRQFPNYSSELNVNALELEDSALYLCASSLETGGRITEAFFGQGTRLTVV.

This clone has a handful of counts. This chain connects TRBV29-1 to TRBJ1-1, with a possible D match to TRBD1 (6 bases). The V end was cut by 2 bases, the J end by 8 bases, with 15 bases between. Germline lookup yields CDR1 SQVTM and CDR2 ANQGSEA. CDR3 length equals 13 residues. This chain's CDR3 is CSVEKSSGGEAFF. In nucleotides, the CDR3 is TGCAGCGTTGAAAAATCCAGCGGGGGCGAAGCTTTCTTT.

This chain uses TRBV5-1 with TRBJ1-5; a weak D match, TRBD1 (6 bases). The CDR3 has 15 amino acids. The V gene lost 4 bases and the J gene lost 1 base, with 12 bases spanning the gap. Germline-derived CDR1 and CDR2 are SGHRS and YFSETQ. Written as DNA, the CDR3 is TGCGCCAGCAGCCCTCTTGGACAGAGCAATCAGCCCCAGCATTTT. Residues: CASSPLGQSNQPQHF.

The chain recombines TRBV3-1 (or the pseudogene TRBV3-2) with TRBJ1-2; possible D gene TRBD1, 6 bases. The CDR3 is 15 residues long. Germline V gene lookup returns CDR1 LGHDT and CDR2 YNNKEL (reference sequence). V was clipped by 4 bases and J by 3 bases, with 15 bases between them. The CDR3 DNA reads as TGTGCCAGCAGCCCCCTGCAGGGGATCGACTATGGCTACACCTTC. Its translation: CASSPLQGIDYGYTF.

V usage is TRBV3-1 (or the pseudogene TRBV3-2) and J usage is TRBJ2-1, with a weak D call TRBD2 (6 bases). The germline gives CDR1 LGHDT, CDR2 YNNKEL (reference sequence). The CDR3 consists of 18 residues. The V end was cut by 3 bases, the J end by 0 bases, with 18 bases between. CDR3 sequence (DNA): TGTGCCAGCAGCCAGGCTACCATAGGACTACGCTCCTACAATGAGCAGTTCTTC. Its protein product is CASSQATIGLRSYNEQFF.

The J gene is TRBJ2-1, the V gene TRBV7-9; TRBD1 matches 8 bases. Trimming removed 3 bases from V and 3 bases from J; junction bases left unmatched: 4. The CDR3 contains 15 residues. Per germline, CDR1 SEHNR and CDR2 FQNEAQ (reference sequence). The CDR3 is CASSLGQAGYNEQFF. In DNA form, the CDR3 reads TGTGCCAGCAGCTTGGGACAGGCTGGCTACAATGAGCAGTTCTTC.

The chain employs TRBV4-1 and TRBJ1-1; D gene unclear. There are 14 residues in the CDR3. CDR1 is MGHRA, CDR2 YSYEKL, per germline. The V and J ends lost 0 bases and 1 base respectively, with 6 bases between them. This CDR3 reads CASSQELSNTEAFF. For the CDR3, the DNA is TGCGCCAGCAGCCAAGAGTTATCGAACACTGAAGCTTTCTTT.

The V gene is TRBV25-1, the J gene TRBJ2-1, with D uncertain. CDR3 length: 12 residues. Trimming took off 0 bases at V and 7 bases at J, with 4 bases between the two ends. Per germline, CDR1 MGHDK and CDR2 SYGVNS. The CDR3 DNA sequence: TGTGCCAGCAGTGAATATAGGAATGAGCAGTTCTTC. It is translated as CASSEYRNEQFF.

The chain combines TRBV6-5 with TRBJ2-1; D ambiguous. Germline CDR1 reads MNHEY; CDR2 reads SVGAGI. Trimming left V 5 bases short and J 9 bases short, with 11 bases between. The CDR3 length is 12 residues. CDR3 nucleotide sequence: TGTGCCAGCAGTCAGCCCCCCGGTGAGCAGTTCTTC. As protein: CASSQPPGEQFF.

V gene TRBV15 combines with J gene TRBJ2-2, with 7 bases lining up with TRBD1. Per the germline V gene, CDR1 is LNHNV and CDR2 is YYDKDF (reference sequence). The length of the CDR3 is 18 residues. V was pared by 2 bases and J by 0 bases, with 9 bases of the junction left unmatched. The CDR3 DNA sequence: TGTGCCACCAGCAGAAATAAAGGGACAGCCGCGAACACCGGGGAGCTGTTTTTT. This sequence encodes CATSRNKGTAANTGELFF.

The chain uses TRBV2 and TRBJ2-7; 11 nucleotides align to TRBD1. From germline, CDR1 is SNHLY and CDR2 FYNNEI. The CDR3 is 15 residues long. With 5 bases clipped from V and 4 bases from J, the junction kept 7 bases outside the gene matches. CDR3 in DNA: TGTGCCAGCAGTTGGGGGACAGGGGGAGGTTACGAGCAGTACTTC. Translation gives CASSWGTGGGYEQYF.

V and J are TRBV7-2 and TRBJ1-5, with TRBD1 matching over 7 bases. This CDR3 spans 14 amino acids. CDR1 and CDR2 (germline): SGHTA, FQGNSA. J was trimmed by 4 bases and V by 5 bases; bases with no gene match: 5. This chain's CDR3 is CASSPVQGNQPQHF. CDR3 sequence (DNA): TGTGCCAGCAGCCCGGTACAGGGGAATCAGCCCCAGCATTTT. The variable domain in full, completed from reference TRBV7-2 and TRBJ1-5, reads GAGVSQSPSNKVTEKGKDVELRCDPISGHTALYWYRQSLGQGLEFLIYFQGNSAPDKSGLPSDRFSAERTGGSVSTLTIQRTQQEDSAVYLCASSPVQGNQPQHFGDGTRLSIL.

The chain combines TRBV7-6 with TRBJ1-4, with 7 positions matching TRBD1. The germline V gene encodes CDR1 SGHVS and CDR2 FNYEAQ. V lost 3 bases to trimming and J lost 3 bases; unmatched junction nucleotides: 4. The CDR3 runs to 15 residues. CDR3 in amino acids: CASSFPGGANEKLFF. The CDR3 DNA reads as TGTGCCAGCAGCTTCCCAGGGGGAGCTAATGAAAAACTGTTTTTT. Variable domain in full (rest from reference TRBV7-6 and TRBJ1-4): GAGVSQSPRYKVTKRGQDVALRCDPISGHVSLYWYRQALGQGPEFLTYFNYEAQQDKSGLPNDRFSAERPEGSISTLTIQRTEQRDSAMYRCASSFPGGANEKLFFGSGTQLSVL.

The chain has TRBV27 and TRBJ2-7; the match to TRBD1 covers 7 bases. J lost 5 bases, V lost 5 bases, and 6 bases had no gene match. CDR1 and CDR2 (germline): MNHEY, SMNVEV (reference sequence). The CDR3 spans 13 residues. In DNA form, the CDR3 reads TGTGCCAGCAGTCCTGACAGGGTCCACGAGCAGTACTTC. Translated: CASSPDRVHEQYF.

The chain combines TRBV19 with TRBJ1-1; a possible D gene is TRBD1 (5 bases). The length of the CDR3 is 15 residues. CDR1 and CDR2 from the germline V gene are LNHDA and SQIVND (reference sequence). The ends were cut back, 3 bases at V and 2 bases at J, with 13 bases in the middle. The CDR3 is CASSIQEGINTEAFF. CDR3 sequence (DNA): TGTGCCAGTAGTATTCAGGAGGGGATTAACACTGAAGCTTTCTTT.

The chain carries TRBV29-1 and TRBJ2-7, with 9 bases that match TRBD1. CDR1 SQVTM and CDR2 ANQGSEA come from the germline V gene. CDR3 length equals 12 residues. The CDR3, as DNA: TGCGCGGTAGGGACAGGGTTAGGCGAGCAGTACTTC. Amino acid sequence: CAVGTGLGEQYF.

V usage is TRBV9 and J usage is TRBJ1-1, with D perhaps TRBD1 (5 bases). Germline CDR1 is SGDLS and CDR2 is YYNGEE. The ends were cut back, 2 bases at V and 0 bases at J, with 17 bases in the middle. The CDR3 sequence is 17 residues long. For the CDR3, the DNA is TGTGCCAGCAGCGTTCAGTCAGGGTTTAGGATGAACACTGAAGCTTTCTTT. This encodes CASSVQSGFRMNTEAFF.

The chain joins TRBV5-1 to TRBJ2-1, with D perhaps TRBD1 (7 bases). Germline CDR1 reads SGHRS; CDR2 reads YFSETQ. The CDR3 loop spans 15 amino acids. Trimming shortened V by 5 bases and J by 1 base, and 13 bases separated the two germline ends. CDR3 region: CASRAQGGSYNEQFF. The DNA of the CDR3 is TGCGCCAGCAGAGCTCAGGGGGGATCCTACAATGAGCAGTTCTTC.

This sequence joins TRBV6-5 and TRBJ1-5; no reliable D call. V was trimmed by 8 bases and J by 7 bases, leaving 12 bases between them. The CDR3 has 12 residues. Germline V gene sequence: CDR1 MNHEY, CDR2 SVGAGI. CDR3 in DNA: TGTGCCAGCGGTCGGTTGCGACAGCCCCAGCATTTT. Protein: CASGRLRQPQHF.

The CDR3 here is CASSQDTATLQGAWETQYF. CDR3 in DNA: TGCGCCAGCAGCCAAGATACGGCGACCTTACAGGGGGCATGGGAGACCCAGTACTTC. V and J are TRBV4-1 and TRBJ2-5, with TRBD1 matching 9 bases. Trimming cost V 0 bases and J 5 bases; bases outside gene matches: 16. The CDR3 runs 19 residues. In germline, CDR1 is MGHRA, CDR2 YSYEKL.

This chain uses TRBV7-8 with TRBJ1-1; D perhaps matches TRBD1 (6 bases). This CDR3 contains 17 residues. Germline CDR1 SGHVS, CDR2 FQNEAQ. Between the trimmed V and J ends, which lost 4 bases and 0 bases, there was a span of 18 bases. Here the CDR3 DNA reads TGTGCCAGCAGCTACCCGCGAGGCAGGGGTATGAACACTGAAGCTTTCTTT. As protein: CASSYPRGRGMNTEAFF.

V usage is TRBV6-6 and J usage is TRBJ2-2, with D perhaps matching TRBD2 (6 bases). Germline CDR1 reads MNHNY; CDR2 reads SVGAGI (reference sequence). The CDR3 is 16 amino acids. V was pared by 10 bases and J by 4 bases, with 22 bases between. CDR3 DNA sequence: TGTGCCACTCTTAGGACATCGGGACTCAGCACCGGGGAGCTGTTTTTT. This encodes CATLRTSGLSTGELFF.

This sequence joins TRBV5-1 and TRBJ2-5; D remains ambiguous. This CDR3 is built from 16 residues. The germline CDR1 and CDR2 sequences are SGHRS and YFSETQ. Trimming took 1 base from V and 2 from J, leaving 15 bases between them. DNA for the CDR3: TGCGCCAGCAGCTTGAAGTCGACCAGCTTACAAGAGACCCAGTACTTC. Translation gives CASSLKSTSLQETQYF.

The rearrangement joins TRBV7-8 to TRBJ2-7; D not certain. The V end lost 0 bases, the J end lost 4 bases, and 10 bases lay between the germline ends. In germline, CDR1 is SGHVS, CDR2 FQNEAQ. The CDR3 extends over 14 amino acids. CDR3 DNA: TGTGCCAGCAGCTTAGCGCGAGATCCGTACGAGCAGTACTTC. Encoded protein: CASSLARDPYEQYF.